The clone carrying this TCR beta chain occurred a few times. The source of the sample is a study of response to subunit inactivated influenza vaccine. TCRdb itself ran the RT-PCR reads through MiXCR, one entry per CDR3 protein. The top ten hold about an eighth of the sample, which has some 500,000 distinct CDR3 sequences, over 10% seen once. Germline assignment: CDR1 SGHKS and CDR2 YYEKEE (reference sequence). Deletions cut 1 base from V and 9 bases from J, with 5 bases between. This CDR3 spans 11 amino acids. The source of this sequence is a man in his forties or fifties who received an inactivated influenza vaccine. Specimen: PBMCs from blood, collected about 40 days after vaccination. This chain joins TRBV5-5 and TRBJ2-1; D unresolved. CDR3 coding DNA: TGTGCCAGCAGCTTGAGGATTGAGCAGTTCTTC. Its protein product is CASSLRIEQFF.